This TCR beta chain came from a study of CD8+ T cells in alopecia areata. Study context: Those treated were given oral tofacitinib at 5 to 10 mg twice daily. Study-level findings and limits: With patients, TCR sharing proved less clear than in mice, a difference possibly related to HLA. In scalp samples, resident alphabeta T cells of normal skin are also sequenced.

Points on this clone: Its antigen remains unidentified.

The germline gives CDR1 SNHLY, CDR2 FYNNEI. Trimming removed 4 bases from V and 3 bases from J, with 10 bases in between. This CDR3 contains 14 residues. RNA was isolated and reverse transcribed to cDNA, the sequencing template. Only in-frame clones appear in the TCRdb table, and some are missing; sequencing was by immunoSEQ multiplex PCR. In the table there are about 170,000 clones, less than 75% of which are singletons. This clonotype was sampled from a human donor with alopecia areata. The chain is built from TRBV2 and TRBJ1-5; no reliable D call. The sequencing used CD8+ T cells sorted from blood, collected at week 0. The chain's CDR3 is CASSVGVINQPQHF. The CDR3 DNA follows: TGTGCCAGCAGTGTTGGGGTCATCAATCAGCCCCAGCATTTT.